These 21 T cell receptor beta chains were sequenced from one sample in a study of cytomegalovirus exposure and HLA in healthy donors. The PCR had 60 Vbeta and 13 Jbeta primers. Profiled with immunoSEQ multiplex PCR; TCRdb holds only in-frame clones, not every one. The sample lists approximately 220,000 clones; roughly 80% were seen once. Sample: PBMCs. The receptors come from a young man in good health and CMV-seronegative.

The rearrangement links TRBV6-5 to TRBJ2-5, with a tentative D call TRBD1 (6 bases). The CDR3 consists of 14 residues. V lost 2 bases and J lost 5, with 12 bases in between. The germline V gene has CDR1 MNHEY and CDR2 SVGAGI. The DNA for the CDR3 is TGTGCCAGCAGTTACGAGACAGGCCGGGAGACCCAGTACTTC. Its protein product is CASSYETGRETQYF.

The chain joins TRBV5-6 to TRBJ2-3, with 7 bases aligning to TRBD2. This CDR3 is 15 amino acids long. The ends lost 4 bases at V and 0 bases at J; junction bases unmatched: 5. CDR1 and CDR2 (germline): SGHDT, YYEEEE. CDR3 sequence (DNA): TGTGCCAGCAGCACCGGACTAGTCAGCACAGATACGCAGTATTTT. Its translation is CASSTGLVSTDTQYF. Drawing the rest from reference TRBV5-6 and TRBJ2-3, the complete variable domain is DAGVTQSPTHLIKTRGQQVTLRCSPKSGHDTVSWYQQALGQGPQFIFQYYEEEERQRGNFPDRFSGHQFPNYSSELNVNALLLGDSALYLCASSTGLVSTDTQYFGPGTRLTVL.

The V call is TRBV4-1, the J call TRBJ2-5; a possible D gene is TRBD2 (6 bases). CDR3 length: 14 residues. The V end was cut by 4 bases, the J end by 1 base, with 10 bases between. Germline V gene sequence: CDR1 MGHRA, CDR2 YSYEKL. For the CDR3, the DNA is TGCGCCAGCAGCCCATTTAGCGGCCAAGAGACCCAGTACTTC. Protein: CASSPFSGQETQYF.

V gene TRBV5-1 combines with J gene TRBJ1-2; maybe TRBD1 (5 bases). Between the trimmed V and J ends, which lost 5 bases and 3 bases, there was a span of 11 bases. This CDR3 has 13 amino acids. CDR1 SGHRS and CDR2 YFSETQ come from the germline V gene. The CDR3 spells CASSRQGDYGYTF. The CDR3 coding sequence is TGCGCCAGCAGTCGTCAGGGTGACTATGGCTACACCTTC. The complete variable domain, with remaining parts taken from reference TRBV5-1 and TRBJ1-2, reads KAGVTQTPRYLIKTRGQQVTLSCSPISGHRSVSWYQQTPGQGLQFLFEYFSETQRNKGNFPGRFSGRQFSNSRSEMNVSTLELGDSALYLCASSRQGDYGYTFGSGTRLTVV.

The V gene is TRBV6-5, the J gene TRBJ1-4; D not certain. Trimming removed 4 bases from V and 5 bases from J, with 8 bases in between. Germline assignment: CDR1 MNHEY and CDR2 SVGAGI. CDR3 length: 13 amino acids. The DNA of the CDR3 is TGTGCCAGCAGTTCGGTACAGAATGAAAAACTGTTTTTT. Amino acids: CASSSVQNEKLFF.

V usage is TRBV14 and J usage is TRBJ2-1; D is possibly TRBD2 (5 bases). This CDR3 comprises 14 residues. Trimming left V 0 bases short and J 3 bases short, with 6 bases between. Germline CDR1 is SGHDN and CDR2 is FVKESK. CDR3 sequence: CASSQEGSYNEQFF. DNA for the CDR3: TGTGCCAGCAGCCAAGAGGGGAGCTACAATGAGCAGTTCTTC.

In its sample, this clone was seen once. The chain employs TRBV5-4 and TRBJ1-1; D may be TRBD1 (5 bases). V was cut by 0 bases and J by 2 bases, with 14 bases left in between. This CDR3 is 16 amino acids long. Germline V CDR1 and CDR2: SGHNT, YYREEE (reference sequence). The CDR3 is CASSLEGAAVNTEAFF. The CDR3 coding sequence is TGTGCCAGCAGCTTGGAAGGGGCAGCTGTAAACACTGAAGCTTTCTTT.

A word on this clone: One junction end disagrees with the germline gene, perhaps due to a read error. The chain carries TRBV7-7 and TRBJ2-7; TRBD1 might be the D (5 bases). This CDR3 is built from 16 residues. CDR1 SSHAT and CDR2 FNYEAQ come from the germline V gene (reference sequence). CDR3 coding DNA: TGTGCTAGCAGCTTAGGTCAGGACACGACCGTTTACGAGCAGTACTTC. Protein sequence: CASSLGQDTTVYEQYF.

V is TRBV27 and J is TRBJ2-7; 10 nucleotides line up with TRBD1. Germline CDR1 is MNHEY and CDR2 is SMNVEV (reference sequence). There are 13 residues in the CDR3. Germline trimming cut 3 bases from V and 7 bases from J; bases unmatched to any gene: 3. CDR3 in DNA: TGTGCCAGCAGTTTGGGACAGGGGTGGGAGCAGTACTTC. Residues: CASSLGQGWEQYF.

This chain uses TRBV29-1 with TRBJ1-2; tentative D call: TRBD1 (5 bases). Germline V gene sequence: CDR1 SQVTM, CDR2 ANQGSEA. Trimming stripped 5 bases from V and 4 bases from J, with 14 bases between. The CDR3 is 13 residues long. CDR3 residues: CSVKADSRYGYTF. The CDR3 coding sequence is TGCAGCGTTAAGGCCGACAGTCGCTATGGCTACACCTTC. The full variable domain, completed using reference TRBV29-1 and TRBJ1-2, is SAVISQKPSRDICQRGTSLTIQCQVDSQVTMMFWYRQQPGQSLTLIATANQGSEATYESGFVIDKFPISRPNLTFSTLTVSNMSPEDSSIYLCSVKADSRYGYTFGSGTRLTVV.

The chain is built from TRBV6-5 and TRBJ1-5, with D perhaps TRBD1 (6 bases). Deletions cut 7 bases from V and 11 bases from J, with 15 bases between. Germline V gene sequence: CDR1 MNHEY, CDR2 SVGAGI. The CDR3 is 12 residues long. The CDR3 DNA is TGTGCCAGCACAAATACGAAGGGGGCCCAGCATTTT. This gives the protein CASTNTKGAQHF.

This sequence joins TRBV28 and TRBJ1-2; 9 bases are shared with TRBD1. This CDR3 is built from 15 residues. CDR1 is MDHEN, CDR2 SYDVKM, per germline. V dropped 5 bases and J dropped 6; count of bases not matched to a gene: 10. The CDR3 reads CASSAYPGQGHGYTF. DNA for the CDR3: TGTGCCAGCAGTGCATACCCGGGACAGGGACATGGCTACACCTTC.

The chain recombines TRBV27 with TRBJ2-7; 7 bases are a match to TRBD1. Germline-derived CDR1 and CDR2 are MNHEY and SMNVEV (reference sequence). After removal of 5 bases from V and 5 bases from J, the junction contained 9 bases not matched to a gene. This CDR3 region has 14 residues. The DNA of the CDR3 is TGTGCCAGCAGTCCACGACAGGGCAGGGACGAGCAGTACTTC. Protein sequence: CASSPRQGRDEQYF.

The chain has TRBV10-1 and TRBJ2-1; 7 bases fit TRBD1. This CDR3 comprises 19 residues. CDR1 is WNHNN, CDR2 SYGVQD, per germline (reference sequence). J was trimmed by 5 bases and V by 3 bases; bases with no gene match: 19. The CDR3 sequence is CASSDIHPKRQGIHNEQFF. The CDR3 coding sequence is TGCGCCAGCAGTGATATCCACCCCAAAAGACAGGGAATCCACAATGAGCAGTTCTTC.

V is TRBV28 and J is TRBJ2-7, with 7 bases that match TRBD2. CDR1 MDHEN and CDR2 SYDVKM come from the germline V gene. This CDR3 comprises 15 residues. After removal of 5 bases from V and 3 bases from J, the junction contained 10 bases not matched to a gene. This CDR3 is CASSLPSAGNYEQYF. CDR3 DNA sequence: TGTGCCAGCAGTCTCCCTTCAGCGGGGAACTACGAGCAGTACTTC.

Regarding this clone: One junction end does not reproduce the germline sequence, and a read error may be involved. The CDR3 sequence: CASSQQLGRQGGSGASVLTF. The CDR3 bases are TGTGCCAGCAGCCAACAACTGGGGAGACAGGGAGGATCTGGGGCCAGCGTCCTGACTTTC. The V gene is TRBV14, the J gene TRBJ2-6; TRBD1 might be the D (7 bases). CDR1 is SGHDN and CDR2 is FVKESK in the germline V gene. There are 20 residues in the CDR3.

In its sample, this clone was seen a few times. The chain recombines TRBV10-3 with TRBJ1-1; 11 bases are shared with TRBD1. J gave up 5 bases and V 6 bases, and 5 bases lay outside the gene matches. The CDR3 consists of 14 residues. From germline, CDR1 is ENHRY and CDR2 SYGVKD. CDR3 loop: CAIRDRGQGTEAFF. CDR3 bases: TGTGCCATCAGGGACAGGGGGCAAGGGACTGAAGCTTTCTTT.

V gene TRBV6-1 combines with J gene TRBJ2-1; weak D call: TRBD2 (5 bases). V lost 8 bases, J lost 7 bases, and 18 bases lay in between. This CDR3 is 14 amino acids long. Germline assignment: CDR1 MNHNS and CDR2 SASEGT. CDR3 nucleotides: TGTGCCAGCGCAGTCCTAGCCGCCCAGAATGAGCAGTTCTTC. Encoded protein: CASAVLAAQNEQFF.

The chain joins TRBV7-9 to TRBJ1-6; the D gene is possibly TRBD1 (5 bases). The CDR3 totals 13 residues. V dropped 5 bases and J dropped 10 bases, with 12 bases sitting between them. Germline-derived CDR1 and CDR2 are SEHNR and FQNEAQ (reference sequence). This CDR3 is CASSRDSGSPLHF. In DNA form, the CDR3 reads TGTGCCAGCAGCCGGGACTCAGGGTCACCCCTCCACTTT.

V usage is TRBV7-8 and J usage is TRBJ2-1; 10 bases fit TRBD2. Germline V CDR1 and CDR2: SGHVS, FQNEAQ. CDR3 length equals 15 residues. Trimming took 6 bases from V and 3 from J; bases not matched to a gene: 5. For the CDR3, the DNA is TGTGCCAGCAGTCCCCTAGCGGGGGTCTACAATGAGCAGTTCTTC. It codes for CASSPLAGVYNEQFF.

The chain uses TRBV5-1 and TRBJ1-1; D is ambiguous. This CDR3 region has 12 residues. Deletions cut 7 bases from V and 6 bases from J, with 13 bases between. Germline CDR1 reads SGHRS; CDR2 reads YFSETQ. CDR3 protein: CASRPGSAEAFF. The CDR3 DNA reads TGCGCCAGCCGTCCGGGGTCGGCTGAAGCTTTCTTT.